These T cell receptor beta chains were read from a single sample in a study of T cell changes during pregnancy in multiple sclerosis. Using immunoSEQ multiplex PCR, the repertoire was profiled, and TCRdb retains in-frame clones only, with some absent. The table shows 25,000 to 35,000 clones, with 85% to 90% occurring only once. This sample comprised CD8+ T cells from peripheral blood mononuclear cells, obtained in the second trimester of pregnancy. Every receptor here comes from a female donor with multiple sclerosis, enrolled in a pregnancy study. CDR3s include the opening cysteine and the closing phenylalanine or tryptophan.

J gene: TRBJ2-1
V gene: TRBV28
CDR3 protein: CASSFMRTAYNEQFF

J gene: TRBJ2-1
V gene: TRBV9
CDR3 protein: CASRRGSSSYNEQFF

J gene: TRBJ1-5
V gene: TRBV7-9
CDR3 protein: CASSLGREQPQHF

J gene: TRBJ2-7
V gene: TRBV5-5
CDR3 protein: CASSPERGTERRYEQYF

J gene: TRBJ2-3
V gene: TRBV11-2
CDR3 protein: CASSLGGGITDTQYF

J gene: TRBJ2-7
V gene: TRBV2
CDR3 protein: CAIDSPGTIRGEQYF

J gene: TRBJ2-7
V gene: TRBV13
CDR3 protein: CASSLESGGESSYEQYF

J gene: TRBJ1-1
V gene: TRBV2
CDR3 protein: CASGAGTENTEAFF

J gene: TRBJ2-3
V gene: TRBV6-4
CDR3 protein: CASSEGGGKGTDTQYF

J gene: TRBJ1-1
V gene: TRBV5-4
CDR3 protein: CASSYGPNTEAFF

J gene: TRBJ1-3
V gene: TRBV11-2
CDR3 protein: CASRSGLSGNTIYF

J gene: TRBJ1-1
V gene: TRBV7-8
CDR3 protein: CASSPPRTGGKTEAFF

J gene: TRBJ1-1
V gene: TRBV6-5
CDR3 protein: CASSLEDITNTEAFF

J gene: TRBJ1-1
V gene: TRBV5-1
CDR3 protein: CASSPANPRGNTEAFF

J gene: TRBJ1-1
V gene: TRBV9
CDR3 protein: CASSVGGGMNTEAFF

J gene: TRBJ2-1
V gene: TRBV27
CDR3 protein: CASSLGLNLYNEQFF

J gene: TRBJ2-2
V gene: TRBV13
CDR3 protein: CASKLPRTGELFF

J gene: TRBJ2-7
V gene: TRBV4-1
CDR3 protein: CASSQAGRDVGLSYEQYF

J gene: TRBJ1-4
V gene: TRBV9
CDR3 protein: CASSVGTDEKLFF

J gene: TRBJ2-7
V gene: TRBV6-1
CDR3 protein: CASRDQPRGKDEQYF

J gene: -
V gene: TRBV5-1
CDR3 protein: CASSWGQGYEQYF

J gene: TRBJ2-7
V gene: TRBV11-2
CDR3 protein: CASSSQVSYEQYF

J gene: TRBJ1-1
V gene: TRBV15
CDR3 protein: CATSFYTNTEAFF

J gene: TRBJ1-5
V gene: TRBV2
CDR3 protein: CASSEHTAQDNQPQHF